These 25 T cell receptor beta chains share one sample of origin, sequenced in a study of cytomegalovirus exposure and HLA in healthy donors. Both 60 Vbeta primers and 13 Jbeta primers went into the PCR. Sequencing was performed with immunoSEQ multiplex PCR; in TCRdb, only in-frame clones are kept and a portion is missing. This table has roughly 200,000 clones, more than 65% appearing once. The source material was PBMCs. The receptor source for this set is a girl between 10 and 17 years old in good health and CMV-seropositive.

In the case of this clone: Other nucleotide sequences from this sample produce the same CDR3. The chain is built from TRBV19 and TRBJ2-7; unclear D gene. Germline V gene lookup returns CDR1 LNHDA and CDR2 SQIVND (reference sequence). The CDR3 length is 14 residues. V shed 1 base and J shed 0 bases, with 7 bases lying between them. CDR3 protein: CASSIARGSYEQYF. Here the CDR3 DNA reads TGTGCCAGTAGTATAGCCCGAGGCTCCTACGAGCAGTACTTC.

The CDR3 sequence is CASSLGQYTDTQYF. CDR3 nucleotides: TGTGCCAGCAGCTTGGGACAGTACACAGATACGCAGTATTTT. The chain employs TRBV7-7 and TRBJ2-3; TRBD1 matches 7 bases. V shed 3 bases and J 2 bases; nucleotides not matched to a gene: 2. Germline V gives CDR1 SSHAT, CDR2 FNYEAQ (reference sequence). This CDR3 comprises 14 residues.

The chain carries TRBV7-2 and TRBJ2-7; 7 nucleotides align to TRBD1. This CDR3 comprises 15 residues. The V segment lost 5 bases and the J segment 0 bases; nucleotides outside the gene matches: 7. Germline-derived CDR1 and CDR2 are SGHTA and FQGNSA. CDR3 DNA sequence: TGTGCCAGCAGCCTATCCGGGGACAGCTCCTACGAGCAGTACTTC. Translated, it gives CASSLSGDSSYEQYF.

This chain links TRBV6-1 with TRBJ2-5; no definite D call. Germline V gene sequence: CDR1 MNHNS, CDR2 SASEGT. This CDR3 is 14 amino acids long. V lost 4 bases and J 4 bases, leaving 13 bases between the germline ends. CDR3 amino acids: CASSATQTGETQYF. The CDR3 nucleotides read TGTGCCAGCAGTGCTACCCAAACCGGAGAGACCCAGTACTTC.

The rearrangement links TRBV4-3 to TRBJ1-4, with a weak D call TRBD1 (5 bases). The CDR3 loop spans 15 amino acids. V lost 3 bases and J lost 1, with 9 bases in between. Germline V CDR1 and CDR2: LGHNA, YSLEER. The DNA of the CDR3 is TGCGCCAGCAGCCAGCAGGGTTTAACTAATGAAAAACTGTTTTTT. Protein sequence: CASSQQGLTNEKLFF.

The chain employs TRBV6-5 and TRBJ1-1; no clear D. CDR1 and CDR2 (germline): MNHEY, SVGAGI. This CDR3 comprises 12 residues. The V gene lost 9 bases and the J gene lost 0 bases, with 8 bases spanning the gap. Here the CDR3 reads CASFQVNTEAFF. The CDR3 bases are TGTGCCAGTTTCCAGGTGAACACTGAAGCTTTCTTT.

The V and J genes are TRBV6-5 and TRBJ1-2, with a weak D call TRBD1 (5 bases). The CDR3 has 13 amino acids. With 6 bases removed from V and 4 bases from J, the gap between germline ends came to 12 bases. The V gene's germline CDR1 is MNHEY and CDR2 SVGAGI. CDR3 sequence (DNA): TGTGCCAGCAGCAAGGGTCAGGGCTATGGCTACACCTTC. Residues: CASSKGQGYGYTF.

This chain uses TRBV19 with TRBJ2-1; 8 bases line up with TRBD2. Germline V CDR1 and CDR2: LNHDA, SQIVND (reference sequence). This CDR3 comprises 15 residues. V was clipped by 7 bases and J by 6 bases; unmatched bases: 11. CDR3 nucleotide sequence: TGTGCCAGTAACACAGCGGGGGCCCTAATCAATGAGCAGTTCTTC. Translation gives CASNTAGALINEQFF.

The chain carries TRBV7-2 and TRBJ2-1, with 10 bases fitting TRBD2. The germline gives CDR1 SGHTA, CDR2 FQGNSA. There are 17 residues in the CDR3. After removal of 4 bases from V and 10 bases from J, the junction contained 16 bases not matched to a gene. The CDR3 loop reads CASSYRGGGLAPPEQFF. DNA for the CDR3: TGTGCCAGCAGCTATCGCGGGGGGGGACTAGCGCCCCCGGAGCAGTTCTTC.

V and J are TRBV5-4 and TRBJ1-3, with unresolved D. Looked up from germline, CDR1 is SGHNT and CDR2 is YYREEE (reference sequence). The CDR3 contains 14 residues. Trimming stripped 4 bases from V and 0 bases from J, with 8 bases between. This CDR3 reads CASSPYGSGNTIYF. The CDR3 nucleotides read TGTGCCAGCAGCCCGTACGGCTCTGGAAACACCATATATTTT.

This clone has just one count. This chain connects TRBV6-1 to TRBJ1-1; D is perhaps TRBD1 (5 bases). The CDR3 has 13 amino acids. V gave up 4 bases and J gave up 4 bases, with 10 bases separating them. CDR1 and CDR2 from the germline V gene are MNHNS and SASEGT. The CDR3 coding sequence is TGTGCCAGCAGTGCTGGCAGGGCCACTGAAGCTTTCTTT. Translated: CASSAGRATEAFF.

This chain joins TRBV6-5 and TRBJ2-1, with 7 bases matching TRBD2. Trimming removed 0 bases from V and 6 bases from J; junction bases left unmatched: 5. CDR3 size: 15 residues. Germline loops: CDR1 MNHEY, CDR2 SVGAGI. CDR3 protein: CASSYSKTSFNEQFF. CDR3 nucleotide sequence: TGTGCCAGCAGTTACTCGAAGACTAGCTTCAATGAGCAGTTCTTC.

This clone was counted a few times. The chain employs TRBV2 and TRBJ1-5; D gene unclear. This CDR3 region has 15 residues. The V and J ends lost 2 bases and 6 bases respectively, with 14 bases between them. Looked up from germline, CDR1 is SNHLY and CDR2 is FYNNEI. The CDR3 is CASSERQKLSQPQHF. CDR3 nucleotide sequence: TGTGCCAGCAGTGAACGTCAGAAACTAAGTCAGCCCCAGCATTTT.

The chain employs TRBV2 and TRBJ2-5; D is uncertain. CDR1 and CDR2 (germline): SNHLY, FYNNEI. The CDR3 consists of 15 residues. V was cut by 2 bases and J by 5 bases, with 15 bases left in between. The CDR3 spells CASSESRQPQETQYF. Here the CDR3 DNA reads TGTGCCAGCAGTGAATCCAGGCAGCCTCAGGAGACCCAGTACTTC.

V and J are TRBV27 and TRBJ2-7, with 7 bases that match TRBD1. Germline CDR1 and CDR2: MNHEY and SMNVEV (reference sequence). The CDR3 extends over 14 amino acids. V lost 5 bases to trimming and J lost 3 bases; unmatched junction nucleotides: 7. The CDR3 bases are TGTGCCAGCAGTCCCCGGGACAGCTACTACGAGCAGTACTTC. Amino acids: CASSPRDSYYEQYF.

The rearrangement joins TRBV30 to TRBJ2-3; D is unresolved. V was trimmed by 2 bases and J by 2 bases, leaving 8 bases between them. Germline CDR1 reads GTSNPN; CDR2 reads SVGIG (reference sequence). CDR3 length: 13 amino acids. DNA for the CDR3: TGTGCCTGGAGTTATACTCTCACAGATACGCAGTATTTT. Its translation: CAWSYTLTDTQYF.

The chain joins TRBV7-9 to TRBJ1-2; TRBD1 aligns across 8 bases. Unmatched junction bases numbered 5, after V lost 5 bases and J lost 3 bases. CDR3 length: 14 residues. Per the germline V gene, CDR1 is SEHNR and CDR2 is FQNEAQ (reference sequence). The CDR3 is CASSVTTGDYGYTF. The CDR3 DNA is TGTGCCAGCAGCGTTACGACAGGGGACTATGGCTACACCTTC. The full variable domain, rest sourced from reference TRBV7-9 and TRBJ1-2, is DTGVSQNPRHKITKRGQNVTFRCDPISEHNRLYWYRQTLGQGPEFLTYFQNEAQLEKSRLLSDRFSAERPKGSFSTLEIQRTEQGDSAMYLCASSVTTGDYGYTFGSGTRLTVV.

The V gene is TRBV12-5, the J gene TRBJ1-3; TRBD1 is a possible D gene (6 bases). Trimming took 8 bases from V and 0 from J, leaving 17 bases between them. CDR3 length: 16 residues. CDR1 LGHNT and CDR2 FRNRAP come from the germline V gene. The DNA of the CDR3 is TGTGCTAGTCTCCGGCGGGGGGGCCTCTCTGGAAACACCATATATTTT. It translates to CASLRRGGLSGNTIYF.

The chain employs TRBV4-2 and TRBJ1-2; D call uncertain. The CDR3 has 13 residues. Germline CDR1 is LGHNA and CDR2 is YNFKEQ. Deletions cut 0 bases from V and 5 bases from J, with 7 bases between. The DNA for the CDR3 is TGTGCCAGCAGCCAAGAGACGGAGTATGGCTACACCTTC. This translates into CASSQETEYGYTF.

This clone appeared a single time. The J gene is TRBJ1-2, the V gene TRBV4-1; D gene uncertain. The CDR3 runs to 13 residues. Trimming removed 1 base from V and 4 bases from J, with 7 bases in between. Germline V CDR1 and CDR2: MGHRA, YSYEKL. The DNA for the CDR3 is TGCGCCAGCAGCCAAGGAGGGTTCTATGGCTACACCTTC. It encodes CASSQGGFYGYTF.

CDR3: CASSLGQGDFQPQHF. CDR3 bases: TGTGCCAGCAGCTTAGGCCAGGGGGACTTTCAGCCCCAGCATTTT. The rearrangement links TRBV7-9 to TRBJ1-5, with TRBD1 matching 7 bases. The CDR3 runs to 15 residues. The germline CDR1 and CDR2 sequences are SEHNR and FQNEAQ (reference sequence). V was pared by 1 base and J by 6 bases, with 6 bases of the junction left unmatched.

CDR3 nucleotide sequence: TGCAGCGTTTATCAGGGGTATGAGCAGTACTTC. It translates to CSVYQGYEQYF. The J gene is TRBJ2-7, the V gene TRBV29-1; tentative D call: TRBD1 (6 bases). Germline CDR1 SQVTM, CDR2 ANQGSEA. CDR3 length: 11 residues. V gave up 5 bases and J gave up 7 bases, with 12 bases separating them.

The rearrangement links TRBV4-3 to TRBJ1-2, with D possibly being TRBD1 (5 bases). The V and J ends lost 0 bases and 4 bases respectively, with 15 bases between them. This CDR3 spans 16 amino acids. In germline, CDR1 is LGHNA, CDR2 YSLEER. The CDR3 here is CASSQDRDGGGYGYTF. CDR3 sequence (DNA): TGCGCCAGCAGCCAAGATAGGGATGGGGGGGGCTATGGCTACACCTTC.

The rearrangement joins TRBV27 to TRBJ1-2, with TRBD1 identical over 9 bases. Per the germline V gene, CDR1 is MNHEY and CDR2 is SMNVEV (reference sequence). V gave up 7 bases and J gave up 4 bases; unmatched junction bases: 10. The CDR3 is made up of 15 amino acids. CDR3 residues: CASTPRDRVGYGYTF. CDR3 DNA sequence: TGTGCCAGCACCCCCCGGGACAGGGTGGGCTATGGCTACACCTTC.

The chain carries TRBV7-8 and TRBJ2-3; TRBD1 agrees at 9 bases. The V gene's germline CDR1 is SGHVS and CDR2 FQNEAQ. Trimming took 1 base from V and 6 from J; bases not matched to a gene: 5. This CDR3 region has 15 residues. CDR3 coding DNA: TGTGCCAGCAGCTTAGGCGGGACAGGGAAGGATACGCAGTATTTT. Protein sequence: CASSLGGTGKDTQYF.